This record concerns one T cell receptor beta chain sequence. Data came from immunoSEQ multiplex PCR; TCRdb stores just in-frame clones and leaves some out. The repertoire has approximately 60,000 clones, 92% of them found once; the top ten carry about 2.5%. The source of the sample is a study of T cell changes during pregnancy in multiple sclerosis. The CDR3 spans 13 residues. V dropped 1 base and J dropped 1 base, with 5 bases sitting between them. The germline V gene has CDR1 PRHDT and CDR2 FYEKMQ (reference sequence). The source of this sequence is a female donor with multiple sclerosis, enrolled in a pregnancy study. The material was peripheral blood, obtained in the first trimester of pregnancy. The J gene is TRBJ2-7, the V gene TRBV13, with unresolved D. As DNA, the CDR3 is TGTGCCAGCAGCTTAGAGAGATCCTACGAGCAGTACTTC. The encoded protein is CASSLERSYEQYF.